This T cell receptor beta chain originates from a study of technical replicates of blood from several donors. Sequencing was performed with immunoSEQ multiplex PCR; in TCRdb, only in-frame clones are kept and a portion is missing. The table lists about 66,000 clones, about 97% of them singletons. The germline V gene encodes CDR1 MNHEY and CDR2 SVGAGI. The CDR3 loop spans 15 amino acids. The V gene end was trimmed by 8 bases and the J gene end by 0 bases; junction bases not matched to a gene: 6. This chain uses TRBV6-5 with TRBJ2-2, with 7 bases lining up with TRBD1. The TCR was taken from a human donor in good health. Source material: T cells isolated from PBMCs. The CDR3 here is CASAQGSANTGELFF. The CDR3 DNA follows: TGTGCCAGCGCACAGGGGTCCGCGAACACCGGGGAGCTGTTTTTT.